A single sample gave rise to the 9 T cell receptor beta chains below, sequenced in a study of spatial heterogeneity in lung cancer. Time point given: sample taken at primary tumor resection. TCRdb passed the 5' RACE reads through MiXCR, listing each CDR3 protein once. The repertoire holds 5,000 to 6,500 distinct CDR3 sequences, approximately 3.9% seen once, with under 15% in the top ten. The starting material was normal lung tissue next to the tumor, obtained at surgery. The receptor set was obtained from a male donor with early-stage non-small cell lung cancer.

The sample holds many counts of this clonotype. The CDR3 nucleotides are TGCAGTGCTAGTCCTACGGGACTAGCTGTCCATACGCAGTATTTT. Amino acid sequence: CSASPTGLAVHTQYF. V is TRBV20-1 and J is TRBJ2-3; 9 nucleotides line up with TRBD2. Germline V gives CDR1 DFQATT, CDR2 SNEGSKA (reference sequence). V lost 3 bases to trimming and J lost 7 bases; unmatched junction nucleotides: 11. The CDR3 totals 15 residues.

This clonotype is judged medium-sized (0.01 to 0.1%). J is TRBJ2-7 and V is TRBV6-5; a weak D match, TRBD1 (6 bases). The CDR3 runs to 14 residues. Trimming removed 6 bases from V and 2 bases from J, with 14 bases in between. In germline, CDR1 is MNHEY, CDR2 SVGAGI. The CDR3 protein is CASSEDRFPYEQYF. The CDR3 DNA follows: TGTGCCAGCAGCGAAGACAGGTTTCCCTACGAGCAGTACTTC.

There are many counts of this clonotype. The chain has TRBV30 and TRBJ1-1; TRBD1 agrees at 8 bases. J was trimmed by 0 bases and V by 4 bases; bases with no gene match: 4. The CDR3 covers 14 residues. Germline CDR1 GTSNPN, CDR2 SVGIG (reference sequence). The CDR3 reads CAWNMGQVNTEAFF. CDR3 nucleotides: TGTGCCTGGAACATGGGACAGGTGAACACTGAAGCTTTCTTT.

This clonotype was detected ten times or more. The chain links TRBV5-1 to TRBJ2-7, with D maybe TRBD2 (6 bases). Germline loops: CDR1 SGHRS, CDR2 YFSETQ. With 3 bases removed from V and 0 bases from J, the gap between germline ends came to 13 bases. This CDR3 spans 15 amino acids. The CDR3 bases are TGCGCCAGCAGCTCGGAGGGTGGGAGCTCCTACGAGCAGTACTTC. As protein: CASSSEGGSSYEQYF.

This clonotype was found a few times. The chain recombines TRBV6-2 or TRBV6-3 with TRBJ2-7; possible D gene TRBD1, 6 bases. CDR3 length: 15 amino acids. Germline loops: CDR1 MNHEY, CDR2 SVGEGT. V was shortened by 6 bases and J by 3 bases, with 18 bases between the two germline ends. CDR3 in amino acids: CASRPQGALIYEQYF. The CDR3 DNA reads TGTGCCAGCAGACCACAGGGAGCCCTCATCTACGAGCAGTACTTC.

The chain has TRBV3-1 and TRBJ2-5, with 13 bases identical to TRBD2. With 0 bases clipped from V and 2 bases from J, the junction kept 6 bases outside the gene matches. Germline V gene data show CDR1 as LGHDT and CDR2 as YNNKEL (reference sequence). The CDR3 loop spans 18 amino acids. The CDR3 loop is CASSQDRLAGGVQETQYF. CDR3 nucleotides: TGTGCCAGCAGCCAAGATAGACTAGCGGGGGGTGTACAAGAGACCCAGTACTTC.

This clonotype is classed as medium-sized. The genes are TRBV3-1 and TRBJ2-7; D remains ambiguous. Looked up from germline, CDR1 is LGHDT and CDR2 is YNNKEL (reference sequence). The germline V and J ends were trimmed by 3 bases and 5 bases, with 5 bases remaining between them. This CDR3 is 11 amino acids long. CDR3 in DNA: TGTGCCAGCAGCCAGACCGACGAGCAGTACTTC. It codes for CASSQTDEQYF.

This clonotype is labeled as medium-sized. The V and J genes are TRBV7-8 and TRBJ1-6; D uncertain. The CDR3 has 14 residues. From germline, CDR1 is SGHVS and CDR2 FQNEAQ. The V and J ends lost 0 bases and 7 bases respectively, with 7 bases between them. CDR3 amino acids: CASSLAAGNSPLHF. In DNA form, the CDR3 reads TGTGCCAGCAGCTTAGCTGCTGGGAATTCACCCCTCCACTTT.

This clonotype was detected ten times or more. This chain uses TRBV6-4 with TRBJ2-3; 7 bases are a match to TRBD2. CDR3 size: 15 residues. CDR1 and CDR2 (germline): MRHNA, SNTAGT. V trimming: 4 bases; J trimming: 0 bases; junction bases outside the gene matches: 4. This CDR3 is CASSVLADSTDTQYF. As DNA, the CDR3 is TGTGCCAGCAGTGTTCTAGCGGATAGCACAGATACGCAGTATTTT.